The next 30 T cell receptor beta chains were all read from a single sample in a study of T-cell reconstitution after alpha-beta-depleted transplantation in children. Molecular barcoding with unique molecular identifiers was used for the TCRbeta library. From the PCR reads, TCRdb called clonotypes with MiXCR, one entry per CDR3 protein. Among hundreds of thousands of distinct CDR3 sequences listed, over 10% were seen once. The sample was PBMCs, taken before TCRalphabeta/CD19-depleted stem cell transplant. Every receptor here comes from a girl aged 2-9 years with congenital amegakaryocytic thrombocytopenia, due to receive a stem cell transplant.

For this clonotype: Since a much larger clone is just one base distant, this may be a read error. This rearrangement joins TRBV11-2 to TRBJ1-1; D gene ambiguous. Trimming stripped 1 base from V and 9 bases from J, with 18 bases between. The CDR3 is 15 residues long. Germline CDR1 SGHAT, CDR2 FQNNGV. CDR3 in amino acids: CASSLARGSDTKAFF. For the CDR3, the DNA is TGTGCCAGCAGCTTAGCCCGGGGTTCGGATACTAAAGCTTTCTTT.

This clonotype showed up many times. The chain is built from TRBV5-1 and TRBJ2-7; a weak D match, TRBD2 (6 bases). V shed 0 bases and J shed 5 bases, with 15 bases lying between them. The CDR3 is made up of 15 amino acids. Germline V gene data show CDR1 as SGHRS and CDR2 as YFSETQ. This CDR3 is CASSLEGGLWDEQYF. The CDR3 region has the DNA TGCGCCAGCAGCTTGGAGGGAGGCCTATGGGACGAGCAGTACTTC.

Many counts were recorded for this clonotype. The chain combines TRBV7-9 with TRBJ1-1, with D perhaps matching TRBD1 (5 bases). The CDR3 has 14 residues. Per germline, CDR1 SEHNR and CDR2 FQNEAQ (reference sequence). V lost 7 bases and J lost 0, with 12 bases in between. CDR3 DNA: TGTGCCAGCATCCCGGGGCGGATGAACACTGAAGCTTTCTTT. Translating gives CASIPGRMNTEAFF.

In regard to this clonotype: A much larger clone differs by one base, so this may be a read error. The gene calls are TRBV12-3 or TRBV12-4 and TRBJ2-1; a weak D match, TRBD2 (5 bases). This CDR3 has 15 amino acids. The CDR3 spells CASSGLESSYNKQFF. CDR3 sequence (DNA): TGTGCCAGCAGTGGACTCGAGAGCTCCTACAATAAGCAGTTCTTC.

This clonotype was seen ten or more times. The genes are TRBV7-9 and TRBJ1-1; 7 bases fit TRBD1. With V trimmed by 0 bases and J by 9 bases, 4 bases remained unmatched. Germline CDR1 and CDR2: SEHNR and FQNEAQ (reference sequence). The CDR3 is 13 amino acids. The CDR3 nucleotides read TGTGCCAGCAGCTTAGCGGAACAGGGGAAAGCTTTCTTT. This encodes CASSLAEQGKAFF.

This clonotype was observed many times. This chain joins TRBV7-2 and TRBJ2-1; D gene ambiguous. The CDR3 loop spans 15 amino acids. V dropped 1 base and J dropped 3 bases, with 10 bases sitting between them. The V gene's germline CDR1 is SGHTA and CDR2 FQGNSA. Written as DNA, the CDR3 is TGTGCCAGCAGCTTAGTGGTCGCAGTCTACAATGAGCAGTTCTTC. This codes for CASSLVVAVYNEQFF.

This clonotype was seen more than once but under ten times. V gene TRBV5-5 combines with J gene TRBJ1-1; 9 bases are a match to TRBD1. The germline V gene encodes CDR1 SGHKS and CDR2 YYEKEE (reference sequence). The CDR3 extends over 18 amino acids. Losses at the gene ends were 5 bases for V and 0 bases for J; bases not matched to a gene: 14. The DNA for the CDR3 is TGTGCCAGCAGGGGGCCGGGACAGGGTTTCGGACTGAACACTGAAGCTTTCTTT. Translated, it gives CASRGPGQGFGLNTEAFF. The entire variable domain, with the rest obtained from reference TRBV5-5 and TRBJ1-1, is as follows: DAGVTQSPTHLIKTRGQQVTLRCSPISGHKSVSWYQQVLGQGPQFIFQYYEKEERGRGNFPDRFSARQFPNYSSELNVNALLLGDSALYLCASRGPGQGFGLNTEAFFGQGTRLTVV.

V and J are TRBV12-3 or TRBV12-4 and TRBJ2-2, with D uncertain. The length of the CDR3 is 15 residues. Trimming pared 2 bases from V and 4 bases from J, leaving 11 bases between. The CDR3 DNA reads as TGTGCCAGCAGTTTACGCTTAGCCTCCACCGGGGAGCTGTTTTTT. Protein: CASSLRLASTGELFF.

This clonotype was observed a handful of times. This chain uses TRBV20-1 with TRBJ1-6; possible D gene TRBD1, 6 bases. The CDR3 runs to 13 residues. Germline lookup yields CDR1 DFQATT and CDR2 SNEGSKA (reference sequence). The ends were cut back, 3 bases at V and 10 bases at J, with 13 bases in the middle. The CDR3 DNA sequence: TGCAGTGCTAGGGGAGGGGGGACCTCACCCCTCCACTTT. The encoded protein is CSARGGGTSPLHF.

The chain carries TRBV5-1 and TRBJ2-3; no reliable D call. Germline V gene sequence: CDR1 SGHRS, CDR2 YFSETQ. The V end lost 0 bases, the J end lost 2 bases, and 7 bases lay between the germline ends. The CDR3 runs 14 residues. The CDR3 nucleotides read TGCGCCAGCAGCTTGGCGACCCTCACAGATACGCAGTATTTT. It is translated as CASSLATLTDTQYF.

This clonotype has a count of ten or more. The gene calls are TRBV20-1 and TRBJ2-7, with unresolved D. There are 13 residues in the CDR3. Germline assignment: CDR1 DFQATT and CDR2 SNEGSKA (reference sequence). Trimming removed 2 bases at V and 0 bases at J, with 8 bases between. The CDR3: CSARSDASYEQYF. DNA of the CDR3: TGCAGTGCTAGATCAGACGCCTCCTACGAGCAGTACTTC.

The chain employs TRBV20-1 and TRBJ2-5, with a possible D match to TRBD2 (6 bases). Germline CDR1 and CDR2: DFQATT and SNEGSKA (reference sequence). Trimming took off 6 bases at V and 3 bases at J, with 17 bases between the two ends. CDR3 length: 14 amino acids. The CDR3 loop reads CSALGAGGKETQYF. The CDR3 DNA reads TGCAGTGCCCTCGGGGCCGGGGGTAAAGAGACCCAGTACTTC.

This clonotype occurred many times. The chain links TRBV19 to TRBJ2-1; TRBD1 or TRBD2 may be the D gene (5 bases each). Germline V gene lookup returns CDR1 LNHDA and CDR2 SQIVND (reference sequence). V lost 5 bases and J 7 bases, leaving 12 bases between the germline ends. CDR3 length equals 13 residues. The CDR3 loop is CASSRDVENEQFF. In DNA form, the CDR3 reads TGTGCCAGTAGTCGGGACGTAGAGAATGAGCAGTTCTTC.

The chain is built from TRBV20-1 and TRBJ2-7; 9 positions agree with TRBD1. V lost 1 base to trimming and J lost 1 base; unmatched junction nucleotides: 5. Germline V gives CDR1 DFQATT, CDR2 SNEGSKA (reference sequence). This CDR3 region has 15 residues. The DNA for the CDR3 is TGCAGTGCTAGAGTTCCGGGACAGGGTTCCTACGAGCAGTACTTC. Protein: CSARVPGQGSYEQYF.

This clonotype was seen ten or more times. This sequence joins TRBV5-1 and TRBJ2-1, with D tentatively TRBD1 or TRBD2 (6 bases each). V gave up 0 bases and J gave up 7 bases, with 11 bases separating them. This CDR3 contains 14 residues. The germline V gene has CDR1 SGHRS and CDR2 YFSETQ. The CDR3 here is CASSLAGGHNEQFF. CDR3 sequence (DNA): TGCGCCAGCAGCTTGGCCGGGGGCCATAATGAGCAGTTCTTC.

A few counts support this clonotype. The CDR3 region is CASTPPGTANTGELFF. The CDR3 nucleotides read TGTGCCAGCACCCCACCCGGGACAGCAAACACCGGGGAGCTGTTTTTT. The chain is built from TRBV7-9 and TRBJ2-2; 7 bases fit TRBD1. Germline lookup yields CDR1 SEHNR and CDR2 FQNEAQ (reference sequence). The ends lost 7 bases at V and 2 bases at J; junction bases unmatched: 10. This CDR3 has 16 amino acids.

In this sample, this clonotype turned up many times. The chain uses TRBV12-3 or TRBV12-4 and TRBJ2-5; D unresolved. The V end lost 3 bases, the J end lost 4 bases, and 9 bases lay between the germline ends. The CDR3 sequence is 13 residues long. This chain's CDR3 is CASSFSTRETQYF. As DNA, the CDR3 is TGTGCCAGCAGTTTCTCCACGCGAGAGACCCAGTACTTC.

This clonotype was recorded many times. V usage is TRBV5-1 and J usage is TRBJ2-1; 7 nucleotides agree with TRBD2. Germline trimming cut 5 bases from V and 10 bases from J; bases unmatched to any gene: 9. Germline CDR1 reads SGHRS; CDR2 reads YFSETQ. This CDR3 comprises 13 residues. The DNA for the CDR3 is TGCGCCAGCAGTTCGGCGGGAGATGGGGAGCAGTTCTTC. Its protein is CASSSAGDGEQFF.

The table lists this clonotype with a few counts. The CDR3 bases are TGTGCCAGCAGCTTTGCCGCCACGAGCACAGATACGCAGTATTTT. The encoded protein is CASSFAATSTDTQYF. The V call is TRBV7-3, the J call TRBJ2-3, with D unclear. Trimming left V 3 bases short and J 0 bases short, with 10 bases between. The CDR3 length is 15 residues. Germline V CDR1 and CDR2: SGHTA, FQGTGA. Full variable domain (rest looked up from reference TRBV7-3 and TRBJ2-3): GAGVSQTPSNKVTEKGKYVELRCDPISGHTALYWYRQSLGQGPEFLIYFQGTGAADDSGLPNDRFFAVRPEGSVSTLKIQRTERGDSAVYLCASSFAATSTDTQYFGPGTRLTVL.

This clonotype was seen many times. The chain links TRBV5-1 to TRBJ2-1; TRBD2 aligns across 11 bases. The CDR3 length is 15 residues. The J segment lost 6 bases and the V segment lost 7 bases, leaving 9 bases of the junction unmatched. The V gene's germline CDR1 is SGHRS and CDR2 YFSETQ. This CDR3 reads CASERLGTSGNEQFF. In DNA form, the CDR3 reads TGCGCCAGCGAAAGACTTGGGACTAGCGGCAATGAGCAGTTCTTC. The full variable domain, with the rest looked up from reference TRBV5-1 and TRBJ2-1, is KAGVTQTPRYLIKTRGQQVTLSCSPISGHRSVSWYQQTPGQGLQFLFEYFSETQRNKGNFPGRFSGRQFSNSRSEMNVSTLELGDSALYLCASERLGTSGNEQFFGPGTRLTVL.

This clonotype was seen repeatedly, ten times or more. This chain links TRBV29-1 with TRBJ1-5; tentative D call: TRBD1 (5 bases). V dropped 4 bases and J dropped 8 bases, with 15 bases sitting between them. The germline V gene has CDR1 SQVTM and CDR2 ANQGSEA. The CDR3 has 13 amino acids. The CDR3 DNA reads TGCAGCGTTGCATCGGACACAGCAGAGCCCCAGCATTTT. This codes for CSVASDTAEPQHF.

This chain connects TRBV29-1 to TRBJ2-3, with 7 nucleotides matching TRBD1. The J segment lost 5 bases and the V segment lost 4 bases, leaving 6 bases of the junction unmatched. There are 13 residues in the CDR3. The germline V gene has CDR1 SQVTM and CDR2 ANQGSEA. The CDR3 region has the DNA TGCAGCGTTGTGGGCCAGGGGGTAGATACGCAGTATTTT. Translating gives CSVVGQGVDTQYF.

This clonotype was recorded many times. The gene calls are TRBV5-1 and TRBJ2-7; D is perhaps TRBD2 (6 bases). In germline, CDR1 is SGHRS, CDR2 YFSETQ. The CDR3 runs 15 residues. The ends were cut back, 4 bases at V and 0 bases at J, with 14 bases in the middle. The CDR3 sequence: CASSPEGYSSYEQYF. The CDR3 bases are TGCGCCAGCAGCCCGGAGGGGTATAGCTCCTACGAGCAGTACTTC.

In nucleotides, the CDR3 is TGTGCCAGCAGTTTCCAATCCGATGAGGATGAGCAGTTCTTC. This codes for CASSFQSDEDEQFF. This rearrangement joins TRBV12-3 or TRBV12-4 to TRBJ2-1; D is ambiguous. V lost 3 bases and J lost 8, with 14 bases in between. The CDR3 consists of 14 residues.

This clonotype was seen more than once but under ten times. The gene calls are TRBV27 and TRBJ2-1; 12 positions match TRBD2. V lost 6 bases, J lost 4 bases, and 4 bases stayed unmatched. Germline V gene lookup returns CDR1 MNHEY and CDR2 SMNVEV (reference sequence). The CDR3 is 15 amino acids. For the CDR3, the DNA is TGTGCCAGCAGAGATCTAGCGGGAGGGTACAATGAGCAGTTCTTC. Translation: CASRDLAGGYNEQFF.

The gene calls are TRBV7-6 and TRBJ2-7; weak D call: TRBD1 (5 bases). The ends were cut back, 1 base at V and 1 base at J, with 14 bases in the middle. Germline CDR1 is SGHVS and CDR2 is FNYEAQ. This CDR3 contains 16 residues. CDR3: CASSLGQGRFSYEQYF. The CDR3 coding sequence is TGTGCCAGCAGCTTAGGGCAGGGCCGGTTTTCCTACGAGCAGTACTTC.

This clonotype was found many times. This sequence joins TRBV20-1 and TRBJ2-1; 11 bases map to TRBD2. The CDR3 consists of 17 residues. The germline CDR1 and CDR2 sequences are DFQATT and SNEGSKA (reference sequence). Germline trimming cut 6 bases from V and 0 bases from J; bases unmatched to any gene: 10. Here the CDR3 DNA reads TGCAGTGCGAATCGACTAGCGGGGCAGATCTCCTACAATGAGCAGTTCTTC. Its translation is CSANRLAGQISYNEQFF.

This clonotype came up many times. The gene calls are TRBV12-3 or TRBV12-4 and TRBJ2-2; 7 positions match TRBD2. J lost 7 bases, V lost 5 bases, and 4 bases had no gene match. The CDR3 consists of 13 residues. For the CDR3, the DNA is TGTGCCAGCAGTGCCAGCGGGATCGGGGAGCTGTTTTTT. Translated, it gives CASSASGIGELFF.

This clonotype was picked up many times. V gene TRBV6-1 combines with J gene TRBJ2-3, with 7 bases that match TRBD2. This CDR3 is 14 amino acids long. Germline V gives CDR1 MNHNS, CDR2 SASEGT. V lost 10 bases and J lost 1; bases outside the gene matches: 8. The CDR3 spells CAILSGRGTDTQYF. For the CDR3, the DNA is TGTGCCATCCTTTCGGGGAGGGGCACAGATACGCAGTATTTT.

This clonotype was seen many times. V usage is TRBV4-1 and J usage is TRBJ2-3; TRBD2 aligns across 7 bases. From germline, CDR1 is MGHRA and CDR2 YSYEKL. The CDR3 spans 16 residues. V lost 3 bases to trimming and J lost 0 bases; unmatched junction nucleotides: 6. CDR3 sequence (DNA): TGCGCCAGCAGCCACCCTCAGCGGGAAAGCACAGATACGCAGTATTTT. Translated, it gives CASSHPQRESTDTQYF.